This T cell receptor (beta chain) derives from a study of shared T cell receptors in the human thymus. CDR1 and CDR2 from the germline V gene are LNHNV and YYDKDF (reference sequence). With 0 bases removed from V and 2 bases from J, the gap between germline ends came to 10 bases. The CDR3 has 15 amino acids. Assay used: immunoSEQ multiplex PCR; TCRdb lists only in-frame clones, some missing. The data contain 650,000 to 950,000 clones, 80% to 90% of them singletons. The same specimen was also included in a second study, on human thymus T cells.

What was sequenced was thymocytes. The rearrangement joins TRBV15 to TRBJ1-2; no definite D call. The TCR originated in a girl younger than two with a congenital heart defect. DNA of the CDR3: TGTGCCACCAGCAGAGACCCGGTTAGCAACTATGGCTACACCTTC. It is translated as CATSRDPVSNYGYTF.